The 30 T cell receptor beta chains in this list originate from one sample, sequenced in a study of T cell changes during pregnancy in multiple sclerosis. Measured with immunoSEQ multiplex PCR; TCRdb has only the in-frame clones, and not every one. The sample has 90,000 or so clones, approximately 90% seen once. The sample was peripheral blood, taken before pregnancy. All receptors come from a female donor with multiple sclerosis, enrolled in a pregnancy study.

V usage is TRBV27 and J usage is TRBJ2-7; D possibly corresponds to TRBD2 (6 bases). The germline V and J ends were trimmed by 4 bases and 2 bases, with 18 bases remaining between them. CDR1 and CDR2 (germline): MNHEY, SMNVEV (reference sequence). The CDR3 consists of 16 residues. The CDR3 is CASSYVPLAQPYEQYF. In DNA form, the CDR3 reads TGTGCCAGCAGTTACGTCCCGCTAGCGCAGCCCTACGAGCAGTACTTC.

The V gene is TRBV7-8, the J gene TRBJ2-7; TRBD1 aligns across 7 bases. The CDR3 consists of 16 residues. Looked up from germline, CDR1 is SGHVS and CDR2 is FQNEAQ. The trim removed 2 bases at V and 6 bases at J, leaving 13 bases unmatched. CDR3 nucleotides: TGTGCCAGCAGCTTAACGTCGAGGGGGCACAGGGCCGAGCAGTACTTC. Translated, it gives CASSLTSRGHRAEQYF.

The V and J genes are TRBV4-1 and TRBJ2-7; D unresolved. Deletions cut 0 bases from V and 2 bases from J, with 11 bases between. The length of the CDR3 is 15 residues. The germline CDR1 and CDR2 sequences are MGHRA and YSYEKL. The CDR3 DNA follows: TGCGCCAGCAGCCAAGATCAATTTCAAACCTACGAGCAGTACTTC. Residues: CASSQDQFQTYEQYF.

The chain is built from TRBV28 and TRBJ2-7; a weak D match, TRBD1 (7 bases). Trimming stripped 2 bases from V and 0 bases from J, with 11 bases between. Germline V lookup: CDR1 MDHEN, CDR2 SYDVKM. This CDR3 is built from 15 residues. CDR3 DNA: TGTGCCAGCAGTTTAGGCGGGACAGCCTCCTACGAGCAGTACTTC. Translation: CASSLGGTASYEQYF.

This clone was observed a single time. The chain carries TRBV6-6 and TRBJ1-3; D is uncertain. The germline gives CDR1 MNHNY, CDR2 SVGAGI (reference sequence). V was shortened by 0 bases and J by 0 bases, with 6 bases between the two germline ends. The CDR3 has 15 amino acids. CDR3 amino acids: CASSYSQDSGNTIYF. The CDR3 coding sequence is TGTGCCAGCAGTTACTCGCAGGACTCTGGAAACACCATATATTTT.

The chain is built from TRBV27 and TRBJ1-5; 7 bases match TRBD1. The CDR3 is 14 amino acids. Germline V gives CDR1 MNHEY, CDR2 SMNVEV (reference sequence). Losses at the gene ends were 3 bases for V and 6 bases for J; bases not matched to a gene: 5. The CDR3 DNA follows: TGTGCCAGCAGTTTTGGTCAGGGGGGTCAGCCCCAGCATTTT. The encoded protein is CASSFGQGGQPQHF.

CDR3 sequence: CASTEGEGTYEQYF. The CDR3 bases are TGTGCCAGCACCGAGGGGGAGGGGACCTACGAGCAGTACTTC. The rearrangement joins TRBV2 to TRBJ2-7, with a weak D call TRBD2 (7 bases). Germline CDR1 SNHLY, CDR2 FYNNEI. V was pared by 7 bases and J by 2 bases, with 15 bases between. This CDR3 region has 14 residues.

The chain recombines TRBV6-5 with TRBJ1-2; TRBD1 aligns across 7 bases. Per the germline V gene, CDR1 is MNHEY and CDR2 is SVGAGI. CDR3 size: 15 residues. After removal of 6 bases from V and 1 base from J, the junction contained 8 bases not matched to a gene. The CDR3 protein is CASRRDRERNYGYTF. The DNA for the CDR3 is TGTGCCAGCAGGAGGGACAGAGAACGTAACTATGGCTACACCTTC.

The chain uses TRBV7-9 and TRBJ2-2; D uncertain. The CDR3 covers 14 residues. In germline, CDR1 is SEHNR, CDR2 FQNEAQ (reference sequence). The V end lost 4 bases, the J end lost 4 bases, and 10 bases lay between the germline ends. Written as DNA, the CDR3 is TGTGCCAGCAGCTCCCGAGGTAGCACCGGGGAGCTGTTTTTT. This gives the protein CASSSRGSTGELFF.

The genes are TRBV5-8 and TRBJ1-5; D might be TRBD1 (5 bases). This CDR3 comprises 15 residues. Germline CDR1 reads SGHTS; CDR2 reads YDEGEE. V gave up 4 bases and J gave up 7 bases, with 18 bases separating them. The DNA of the CDR3 is TGTGCCAGCAGCCCCCGGCAAGGGGCTCGACAGCCCCAGCATTTT. Its protein is CASSPRQGARQPQHF.

The chain uses TRBV2 and TRBJ2-7; 8 positions agree with TRBD1. The CDR3 covers 12 residues. After removal of 11 bases from V and 2 bases from J, the junction contained 5 bases not matched to a gene. Germline V gene sequence: CDR1 SNHLY, CDR2 FYNNEI. This chain's CDR3 is CAGSTGAYEQYF. CDR3 in DNA: TGTGCCGGGTCGACAGGGGCCTACGAGCAGTACTTC.

The rearrangement links TRBV27 to TRBJ2-7; 13 nucleotides match TRBD2. In germline, CDR1 is MNHEY, CDR2 SMNVEV (reference sequence). This CDR3 has 15 residues. V lost 4 bases to trimming and J lost 4 bases; unmatched junction nucleotides: 4. The CDR3 loop is CASSSLAGGSYEQYF. In DNA form, the CDR3 reads TGTGCCAGCAGTTCACTAGCGGGAGGGAGTTACGAGCAGTACTTC.

In this sample, this clone turned up once. The rearrangement joins TRBV4-1 to TRBJ1-2; TRBD1 matches at 7 bases. The CDR3 spans 15 residues. The germline gives CDR1 MGHRA, CDR2 YSYEKL. With V trimmed by 0 bases and J by 4 bases, 5 bases remained unmatched. The CDR3 here is CASSQESGQAYGYTF. CDR3 DNA: TGCGCCAGCAGCCAAGAATCCGGACAGGCCTATGGCTACACCTTC.

This chain uses TRBV6-5 with TRBJ1-2; 9 bases align to TRBD1. Germline V gene data show CDR1 as MNHEY and CDR2 as SVGAGI. CDR3 length equals 14 residues. Trimming cost V 5 bases and J 4 bases; bases outside gene matches: 5. In DNA form, the CDR3 reads TGTGCCAGCAGTCCCCCGGGACAGGGCTATGGCTACACCTTC. It is translated as CASSPPGQGYGYTF.

This clone was seen more than once but under ten times. V and J are TRBV27 and TRBJ2-2, with TRBD2 matching over 15 bases. The CDR3 runs 18 residues. In germline, CDR1 is MNHEY, CDR2 SMNVEV (reference sequence). The J segment lost 4 bases and the V segment lost 3 bases, leaving 6 bases of the junction unmatched. Here the CDR3 DNA reads TGTGCCAGCAGTTTCCGGGGGACTAGCGGGAGGACCACCGGGGAGCTGTTTTTT. This sequence encodes CASSFRGTSGRTTGELFF.

V usage is TRBV19 and J usage is TRBJ1-6; D is perhaps TRBD1 (6 bases). Germline V lookup: CDR1 LNHDA, CDR2 SQIVND (reference sequence). This CDR3 is 14 amino acids long. The V end was cut by 2 bases, the J end by 8 bases, with 10 bases between. CDR3 nucleotide sequence: TGTGCCAGTAGTATATGGGGGCTGGATTCACCCCTCCACTTT. Translated, it gives CASSIWGLDSPLHF. Variable domain in full (rest from reference TRBV19 and TRBJ1-6): DGGITQSPKYLFRKEGQNVTLSCEQNLNHDAMYWYRQDPGQGLRLIYYSQIVNDFQKGDIAEGYSVSREKKESFPLTVTSAQKNPTAFYLCASSIWGLDSPLHFGNGTRLTVT.

The chain couples TRBV27 to TRBJ2-7, with D uncertain. The germline gives CDR1 MNHEY, CDR2 SMNVEV (reference sequence). This CDR3 has 12 residues. Trimming left V 6 bases short and J 8 bases short, with 14 bases between. In DNA form, the CDR3 reads TGTGCCAGCAGCCCAAACAGAATTAAGCAGTACTTC. Residues: CASSPNRIKQYF.

This clone was seen only once. The V call is TRBV7-9, the J call TRBJ1-4, with D possibly TRBD1 on 6 matching bases. V lost 1 base and J 5 bases, leaving 11 bases between the germline ends. Germline lookup yields CDR1 SEHNR and CDR2 FQNEAQ (reference sequence). This CDR3 region has 15 residues. The CDR3 nucleotides are TGTGCCAGCAGCTTAGGAGACAGGCTCAATGAAAAACTGTTTTTT. This codes for CASSLGDRLNEKLFF.

The J gene is TRBJ2-7, the V gene TRBV7-9, with TRBD1 as a possible D gene (5 bases). Germline assignment: CDR1 SEHNR and CDR2 FQNEAQ (reference sequence). This CDR3 is built from 12 residues. V was shortened by 1 base and J by 5 bases, with 6 bases between the two germline ends. CDR3 loop: CASSLVGDEQYF. CDR3 DNA sequence: TGTGCCAGCAGCTTAGTAGGGGACGAGCAGTACTTC. Full variable domain (missing parts from reference TRBV7-9 and TRBJ2-7): DTGVSQNPRHKITKRGQNVTFRCDPISEHNRLYWYRQTLGQGPEFLTYFQNEAQLEKSRLLSDRFSAERPKGSFSTLEIQRTEQGDSAMYLCASSLVGDEQYFGPGTRLTVT.

The chain joins TRBV9 to TRBJ2-5; no reliable D call. Germline CDR1 SGDLS, CDR2 YYNGEE. Trimming took off 4 bases at V and 1 base at J, with 8 bases between the two ends. This CDR3 comprises 13 residues. The CDR3 region has the DNA TGTGCCAGCAGCCTCGAGGCCCAAGAGACCCAGTACTTC. It is translated as CASSLEAQETQYF.

The chain has TRBV5-4 and TRBJ2-5; D is uncertain. The CDR3 extends over 11 amino acids. The germline V gene encodes CDR1 SGHNT and CDR2 YYREEE (reference sequence). Trimming stripped 0 bases from V and 5 bases from J, with 2 bases between. Written as DNA, the CDR3 is TGTGCCAGCAGCTTGGCGGAGACCCAGTACTTC. This codes for CASSLAETQYF.

This clone was observed a handful of times. J is TRBJ1-1 and V is TRBV2; D call uncertain. CDR1 is SNHLY, CDR2 FYNNEI, per germline. Trimming removed 3 bases from V and 6 bases from J, with 5 bases in between. The CDR3 loop spans 11 amino acids. The CDR3 spells CASSEGPEAFF. The CDR3 nucleotides read TGTGCCAGCAGTGAGGGCCCTGAAGCTTTCTTT.

This chain links TRBV9 with TRBJ1-5; 9 nucleotides align to TRBD1. Per germline, CDR1 SGDLS and CDR2 YYNGEE. CDR3 size: 18 residues. Germline trimming cut 3 bases from V and 3 bases from J; bases unmatched to any gene: 13. The CDR3 spells CASSETTDRTGDNQPQHF. The CDR3 bases are TGTGCCAGCAGCGAGACCACCGATCGGACAGGGGACAATCAGCCCCAGCATTTT.

The chain couples TRBV27 to TRBJ2-1, with 10 bases identical to TRBD2. The length of the CDR3 is 15 residues. Trimming cost V 6 bases and J 2 bases; bases outside gene matches: 4. Germline values: CDR1 MNHEY, CDR2 SMNVEV (reference sequence). The DNA for the CDR3 is TGTGCCAGCAGACGAGCGGGAGGGCCCTACAATGAGCAGTTCTTC. This encodes CASRRAGGPYNEQFF.

J is TRBJ2-7 and V is TRBV28; 10 bases match TRBD1. Germline V gene data show CDR1 as MDHEN and CDR2 as SYDVKM. V trimming: 5 bases; J trimming: 2 bases; junction bases outside the gene matches: 3. The CDR3 extends over 14 amino acids. The CDR3 DNA reads as TGTGCCAGCAGTATCGACAGGGGGCCCTACGAGCAGTACTTC. It encodes CASSIDRGPYEQYF.

The chain links TRBV18 to TRBJ2-4; 7 bases map to TRBD2. V shed 3 bases, J shed 9 bases, and the junction held 11 bases outside the gene matches. Germline CDR1 is KGHSH and CDR2 is LQKENI. The CDR3 covers 15 residues. In DNA form, the CDR3 reads TGTGCCAGCTCACCGGTTTCCCTAGGCGGGGGCATTCAGTACTTC. Translating gives CASSPVSLGGGIQYF.

The J gene is TRBJ2-7, the V gene TRBV27, with D perhaps matching TRBD1 (5 bases). The CDR3 consists of 15 residues. Between the trimmed V and J ends, which lost 6 bases and 1 base, there was a span of 16 bases. Germline V CDR1 and CDR2: MNHEY, SMNVEV (reference sequence). The CDR3 loop is CASRQGIGFSYEQYF. In DNA, the CDR3 is TGTGCCAGCAGGCAGGGCATTGGGTTTTCCTACGAGCAGTACTTC.

The chain carries TRBV2 and TRBJ2-7, with D maybe TRBD1 (6 bases). From germline, CDR1 is SNHLY and CDR2 FYNNEI. Trimming took off 5 bases at V and 1 base at J, with 15 bases between the two ends. The CDR3 spans 15 residues. This chain's CDR3 is CASSYYRAGSYEQYF. In DNA, the CDR3 is TGTGCCAGCAGTTACTACAGGGCAGGATCCTACGAGCAGTACTTC.

CDR3 nucleotide sequence: TGTGCCACCAGCAGAGGCGACAGGTCTAATTCACCCCTCCACTTT. It translates to CATSRGDRSNSPLHF. The V call is TRBV15, the J call TRBJ1-6; maybe TRBD1 (6 bases). V lost 1 base, J lost 6 bases, and 10 bases lay in between. The germline V gene encodes CDR1 LNHNV and CDR2 YYDKDF (reference sequence). The CDR3 spans 15 residues.

This chain joins TRBV7-9 and TRBJ1-1, with a weak D call TRBD1 (5 bases). Per germline, CDR1 SEHNR and CDR2 FQNEAQ (reference sequence). V dropped 6 bases and J dropped 11 bases, with 13 bases sitting between them. This CDR3 spans 11 amino acids. The chain's CDR3 is CASRGGVEAFF. CDR3 DNA sequence: TGTGCCAGCAGGGGGGGTGTGGAGGCTTTCTTT.